These 25 T cell receptor beta chains share one sample of origin, sequenced in a study of neoadjuvant anti-PD-1 for oral cavity cancer. Produced via immunoSEQ multiplex PCR; TCRdb's table is partial and in-frame only. Among some 12,000 clones listed, 70% to 80% were seen once. Time point meaning: after neoadjuvant nivolumab, at surgical resection. The source was PBMCs, collected after nivolumab (anti-PD-1) treatment. These receptors were collected from a person aged 40-85 years with oral cavity squamous cell carcinoma.

V usage is TRBV6-5 and J usage is TRBJ1-6; 8 bases are a match to TRBD1. With 6 bases clipped from V and 9 bases from J, the junction kept 4 bases outside the gene matches. This CDR3 is built from 13 residues. CDR1 and CDR2 (germline): MNHEY, SVGAGI. This CDR3 is CASSPDRASPLHF. CDR3 bases: TGTGCCAGCAGCCCGGACAGGGCTTCACCCCTCCACTTT.

The chain has TRBV4-1 and TRBJ2-7; 9 nucleotides line up with TRBD2. The germline gives CDR1 MGHRA, CDR2 YSYEKL. The CDR3 is 15 amino acids. V was clipped by 7 bases and J by 4 bases; unmatched bases: 11. The CDR3 DNA reads TGCGCCAGCAAGAAAGCGGGGGGCTATCAGTACGAGCAGTACTTC. It encodes CASKKAGGYQYEQYF.

Only a few counts were recorded for this clone. The V call is TRBV5-1, the J call TRBJ1-2; D might be TRBD1 (5 bases). The CDR3 contains 14 residues. CDR1 and CDR2 from the germline V gene are SGHRS and YFSETQ. V was clipped by 2 bases and J by 5 bases, with 13 bases between them. The CDR3 protein is CASSFQGAQYGYTF. The CDR3 DNA is TGCGCCAGCAGCTTCCAGGGCGCTCAATATGGCTACACCTTC.

This clone was observed a handful of times. The chain carries TRBV19 and TRBJ1-5, with 12 bases that match TRBD1. Trimming removed 5 bases from V and 7 bases from J; junction bases left unmatched: 6. The CDR3 loop spans 15 amino acids. The germline gives CDR1 LNHDA, CDR2 SQIVND (reference sequence). Here the CDR3 reads CASSGGQGAWQPQHF. As DNA, the CDR3 is TGTGCCAGTAGTGGGGGACAGGGGGCTTGGCAGCCCCAGCATTTT.

Only a few counts were recorded for this clone. The chain uses TRBV27 and TRBJ2-7; D remains unclear. The V gene lost 5 bases and the J gene lost 0 bases, with 2 bases spanning the gap. The CDR3 length is 11 residues. Germline V lookup: CDR1 MNHEY, CDR2 SMNVEV (reference sequence). CDR3 nucleotide sequence: TGTGCCAGCAGTACCTCCTACGAGCAGTACTTC. It specifies CASSTSYEQYF.

V and J are TRBV29-1 and TRBJ2-5; tentatively, D is TRBD1 (5 bases). The J call may be wrong; the DNA end is better matched by TRBJ2-7. CDR3 length equals 12 residues. Germline values: CDR1 SQVTM, CDR2 ANQGSEA. The CDR3 is CSVDRASYEQYF. In DNA form, the CDR3 reads TGCAGCGTTGACAGGGCCTCCTACGAGCAGTACTTC.

The V gene is TRBV7-2, the J gene TRBJ1-2; D is unclear. The germline V gene has CDR1 SGHTA and CDR2 FQGNSA. Trimming removed 5 bases from V and 3 bases from J, with 10 bases in between. This CDR3 contains 13 residues. The CDR3 reads CASSLGRDYGYTF. The CDR3 region has the DNA TGTGCCAGCAGCCTAGGACGGGACTATGGCTACACCTTC.

The rearrangement joins TRBV7-8 to TRBJ2-5; tentatively, D is TRBD1 (5 bases). The CDR3 has 12 amino acids. V lost 1 base and J 6 bases, leaving 6 bases between the germline ends. From germline, CDR1 is SGHVS and CDR2 FQNEAQ. This chain's CDR3 is CASSLEGKTQYF. The DNA of the CDR3 is TGTGCCAGCAGCTTAGAGGGGAAGACCCAGTACTTC.

The chain uses TRBV7-9 and TRBJ2-1; D gene uncertain. Trimming left V 3 bases short and J 6 bases short, with 3 bases between. The CDR3 is 11 residues long. Germline values: CDR1 SEHNR, CDR2 FQNEAQ (reference sequence). CDR3 amino acids: CASSFSNEQFF. Here the CDR3 DNA reads TGTGCCAGCAGCTTTTCCAATGAGCAGTTCTTC.

This chain uses TRBV4-1 with TRBJ1-2; 8 nucleotides align to TRBD1. There are 16 residues in the CDR3. After removal of 0 bases from V and 7 bases from J, the junction contained 10 bases not matched to a gene. The germline V gene has CDR1 MGHRA and CDR2 YSYEKL. This chain's CDR3 is CASSQEGWTGRRGYTF. The CDR3 DNA follows: TGCGCCAGCAGCCAAGAAGGATGGACAGGGCGGCGTGGCTACACCTTC.

This rearrangement joins TRBV5-1 to TRBJ1-2; no clear D gene. The length of the CDR3 is 14 residues. Germline CDR1 SGHRS, CDR2 YFSETQ. Trimming stripped 4 bases from V and 5 bases from J, with 15 bases between. As DNA, the CDR3 is TGCGCCAGCAGCCACGACATCCTCCGGTATGGCTACACCTTC. Its translation: CASSHDILRYGYTF.

V is TRBV6-1 and J is TRBJ1-5; possible D gene TRBD1, 6 bases. V gave up 2 bases and J gave up 7 bases, with 15 bases separating them. CDR3 size: 15 residues. Germline CDR1 is MNHNS and CDR2 is SASEGT. DNA for the CDR3: TGTGCCAGCAGTGAACACGGGGGGGCTGGGCAGCCCCAGCATTTT. Translated: CASSEHGGAGQPQHF.

The chain uses TRBV30 and TRBJ2-5; no definite D call. V lost 0 bases, J lost 5 bases, and 4 bases lay in between. The CDR3 loop spans 11 amino acids. The germline V gene has CDR1 GTSNPN and CDR2 SVGIG (reference sequence). CDR3 loop: CAWSVRETQYF. The CDR3 DNA is TGTGCCTGGAGTGTACGTGAGACCCAGTACTTC.

This clone was seen only a few times. This chain connects TRBV27 to TRBJ2-4; D possibly corresponds to TRBD1 (6 bases). V dropped 5 bases and J dropped 5 bases, with 10 bases sitting between them. Germline loops: CDR1 MNHEY, CDR2 SMNVEV (reference sequence). The CDR3 is 13 residues long. As DNA, the CDR3 is TGTGCCAGCAGTCGGGCAGGGGAAAACATTCAGTACTTC. Translation: CASSRAGENIQYF.

This clone has only a few counts. The chain has TRBV5-4 and TRBJ2-7; D is uncertain. Trimming shortened V by 4 bases and J by 3 bases, and 17 bases separated the two germline ends. The CDR3 is 15 residues long. The germline gives CDR1 SGHNT, CDR2 YYREEE (reference sequence). The CDR3 loop reads CASSPRAAGVYEQYF. The CDR3 DNA follows: TGTGCCAGCAGCCCCCGGGCCGCTGGAGTCTACGAGCAGTACTTC.

In its sample, this clone was seen a few times. The chain couples TRBV5-5 to TRBJ1-2; D call uncertain. The germline V gene encodes CDR1 SGHKS and CDR2 YYEKEE (reference sequence). The CDR3 spans 14 residues. V lost 4 bases, J lost 5 bases, and 15 bases lay in between. CDR3 nucleotide sequence: TGTGCCAGCAGCCCTCGTCCCGCCGGGTATGGCTACACCTTC. Translating gives CASSPRPAGYGYTF.

The gene calls are TRBV7-9 and TRBJ2-7; 9 bases agree with TRBD1. V shed 3 bases and J 7 bases; nucleotides not matched to a gene: 4. The germline V gene has CDR1 SEHNR and CDR2 FQNEAQ (reference sequence). The CDR3 covers 13 residues. CDR3 region: CASSLTGGVEQYF. The DNA of the CDR3 is TGTGCCAGCAGCTTGACAGGGGGTGTAGAGCAGTACTTC. The full variable domain, rest sourced from reference TRBV7-9 and TRBJ2-7, is DTGVSQNPRHKITKRGQNVTFRCDPISEHNRLYWYRQTLGQGPEFLTYFQNEAQLEKSRLLSDRFSAERPKGSFSTLEIQRTEQGDSAMYLCASSLTGGVEQYFGPGTRLTVT.

V and J are TRBV2 and TRBJ1-2; D not resolved. V lost 3 bases and J 4 bases, leaving 6 bases between the germline ends. The CDR3 contains 12 residues. CDR1 SNHLY and CDR2 FYNNEI come from the germline V gene. The CDR3: CASSEMIYGYTF. CDR3 DNA sequence: TGTGCCAGCAGTGAGATGATCTATGGCTACACCTTC. The full variable domain, completed using reference TRBV2 and TRBJ1-2, is EPEVTQTPSHQVTQMGQEVILRCVPISNHLYFYWYRQILGQKVEFLVSFYNNEISEKSEIFDDQFSVERPDGSNFTLKIRSTKLEDSAMYFCASSEMIYGYTFGSGTRLTVV.

The chain links TRBV5-1 to TRBJ2-7; D not certain. Trimming shortened V by 2 bases and J by 1 base, and 7 bases separated the two germline ends. The CDR3 consists of 13 residues. Germline V lookup: CDR1 SGHRS, CDR2 YFSETQ. CDR3 loop: CASSFTVSYEQYF. The CDR3 DNA is TGCGCCAGCAGCTTTACAGTGTCCTACGAGCAGTACTTC.

The J gene is TRBJ2-1, the V gene TRBV11-3; 7 nucleotides match TRBD2. The junction had 14 bases not matched to a gene; V was cut back by 5 bases and J by 7 bases. CDR1 and CDR2 from the germline V gene are SGHNT and YENEEA. The CDR3 has 16 residues. This chain's CDR3 is CASSASAGVIRNEQFF. The CDR3 bases are TGTGCCAGCAGCGCCTCGGCGGGGGTTATTCGAAATGAGCAGTTCTTC.

This chain connects TRBV4-2 to TRBJ2-5; 11 nucleotides line up with TRBD2. CDR1 is LGHNA, CDR2 YNFKEQ, per germline. J was trimmed by 5 bases and V by 0 bases; bases with no gene match: 8. This CDR3 has 17 residues. For the CDR3, the DNA is TGTGCCAGCAGCCAAGATAGGGCTAGCGGGGGGTTTGAGACCCAGTACTTC. It is translated as CASSQDRASGGFETQYF.

The chain combines TRBV5-4 with TRBJ2-1; 14 positions match TRBD2. The V gene's germline CDR1 is SGHNT and CDR2 YYREEE (reference sequence). CDR3 size: 18 residues. J lost 6 bases, V lost 2 bases, and 10 bases had no gene match. The CDR3 nucleotides read TGTGCCAGCAGCTTAATTCGTTTGGGACTAGCGGGAGCCAATGAGCAGTTCTTC. Encoded protein: CASSLIRLGLAGANEQFF.

The CDR3 sequence is CASSVENNEQFF. The CDR3, as DNA: TGTGCCAGCAGCGTAGAAAATAATGAGCAGTTCTTC. J is TRBJ2-1 and V is TRBV9; D unresolved. The CDR3 is made up of 12 amino acids. The V end was cut by 0 bases, the J end by 7 bases, with 5 bases between. Germline values: CDR1 SGDLS, CDR2 YYNGEE. The complete variable domain, with remaining parts taken from reference TRBV9 and TRBJ2-1, reads DSGVTQTPKHLITATGQRVTLRCSPRSGDLSVYWYQQSLDQGLQFLIQYYNGEERAKGNILERFSAQQFPDLHSELNLSSLELGDSALYFCASSVENNEQFFGPGTRLTVL.

This clone was found a few times. The chain joins TRBV7-2 to TRBJ2-1; TRBD1 aligns across 7 bases. Trimming cost V 5 bases and J 7 bases; bases outside gene matches: 5. This CDR3 has 13 amino acids. The V gene's germline CDR1 is SGHTA and CDR2 FQGNSA. DNA of the CDR3: TGTGCCAGCAGCGCCTTACAGGGGAATGAGCAGTTCTTC. Residues: CASSALQGNEQFF.

The V call is TRBV11-2, the J call TRBJ2-7; D is possibly TRBD2 (6 bases). The V end lost 5 bases, the J end lost 3 bases, and 14 bases lay between the germline ends. CDR1 is SGHAT and CDR2 is FQNNGV in the germline V gene. The length of the CDR3 is 14 residues. As DNA, the CDR3 is TGTGCCAGCAGCCTCTCTGACGGGGGCTACGAGCAGTACTTC. Protein product: CASSLSDGGYEQYF.